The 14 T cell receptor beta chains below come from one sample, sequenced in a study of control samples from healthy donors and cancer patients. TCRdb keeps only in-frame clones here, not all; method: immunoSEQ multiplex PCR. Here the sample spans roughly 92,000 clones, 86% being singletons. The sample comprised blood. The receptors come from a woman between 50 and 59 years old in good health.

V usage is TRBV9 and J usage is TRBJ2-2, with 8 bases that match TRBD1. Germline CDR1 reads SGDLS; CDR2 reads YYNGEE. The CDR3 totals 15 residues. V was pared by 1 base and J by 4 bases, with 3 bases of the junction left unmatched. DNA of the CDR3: TGTGCCAGCAGCGTACAGGGGGCGGGCACCGGGGAGCTGTTTTTT. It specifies CASSVQGAGTGELFF.

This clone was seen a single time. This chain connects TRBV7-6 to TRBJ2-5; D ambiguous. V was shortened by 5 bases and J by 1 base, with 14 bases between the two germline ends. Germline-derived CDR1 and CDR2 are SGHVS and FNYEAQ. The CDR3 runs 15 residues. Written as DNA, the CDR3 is TGTGCCAGCAGCCGAACCAGTCAGTCCCAAGAGACCCAGTACTTC. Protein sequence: CASSRTSQSQETQYF.

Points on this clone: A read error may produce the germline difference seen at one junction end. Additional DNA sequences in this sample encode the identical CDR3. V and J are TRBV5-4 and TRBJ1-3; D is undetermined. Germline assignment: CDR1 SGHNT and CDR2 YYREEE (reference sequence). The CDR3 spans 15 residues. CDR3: CASSSDFGPGNTIYF. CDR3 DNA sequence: TGTGCCAGCAGCTCAGACTTCGGCCCTGGAAATACCATATATTTT. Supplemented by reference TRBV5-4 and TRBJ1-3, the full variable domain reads ETGVTQSPTHLIKTRGQQVTLRCSSQSGHNTVSWYQQALGQGPQFIFQYYREEENGRGNFPPRFSGLQFPNYSSELNVNALELDDSALYLCASSSDFGPGNTIYFGEGSWLTVV.

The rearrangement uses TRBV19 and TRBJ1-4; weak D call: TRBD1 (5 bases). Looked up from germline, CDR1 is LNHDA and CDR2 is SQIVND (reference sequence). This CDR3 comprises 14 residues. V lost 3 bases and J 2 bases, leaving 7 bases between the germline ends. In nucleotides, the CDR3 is TGTGCCAGTAGTATGGGGGGTACTAATGAAAAACTGTTTTTT. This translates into CASSMGGTNEKLFF.

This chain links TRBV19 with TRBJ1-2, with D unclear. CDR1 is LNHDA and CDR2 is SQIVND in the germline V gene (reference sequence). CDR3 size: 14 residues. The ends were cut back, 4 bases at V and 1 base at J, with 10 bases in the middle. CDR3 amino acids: CASSTQADNYGYTF. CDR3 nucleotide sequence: TGTGCCAGTAGTACCCAGGCCGATAACTATGGCTACACCTTC.

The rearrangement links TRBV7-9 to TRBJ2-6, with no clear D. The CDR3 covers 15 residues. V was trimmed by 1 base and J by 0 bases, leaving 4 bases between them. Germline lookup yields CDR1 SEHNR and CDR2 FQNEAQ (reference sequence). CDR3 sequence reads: CASSLGGSGANVLTF. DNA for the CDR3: TGTGCCAGCAGCTTAGGCGGCTCTGGGGCCAACGTCCTGACTTTC. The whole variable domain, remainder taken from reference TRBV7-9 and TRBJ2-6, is DTGVSQNPRHKITKRGQNVTFRCDPISEHNRLYWYRQTLGQGPEFLTYFQNEAQLEKSRLLSDRFSAERPKGSFSTLEIQRTEQGDSAMYLCASSLGGSGANVLTFGAGSRLTVL.

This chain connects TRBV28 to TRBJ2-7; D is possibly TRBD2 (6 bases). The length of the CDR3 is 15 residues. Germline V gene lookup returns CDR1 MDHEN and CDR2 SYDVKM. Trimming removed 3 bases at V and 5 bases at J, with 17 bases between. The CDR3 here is CASSFPPRGGDEQYF. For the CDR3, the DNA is TGTGCCAGCAGTTTCCCCCCCCGGGGCGGGGACGAGCAGTACTTC.

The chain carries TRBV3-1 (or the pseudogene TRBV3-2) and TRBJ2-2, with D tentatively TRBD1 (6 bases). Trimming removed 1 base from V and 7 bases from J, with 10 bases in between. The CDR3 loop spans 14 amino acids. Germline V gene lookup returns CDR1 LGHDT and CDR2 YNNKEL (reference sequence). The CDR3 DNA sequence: TGTGCCAGCAGCCAAGCGGACAGACTCGGGGAGCTGTTTTTT. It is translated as CASSQADRLGELFF.

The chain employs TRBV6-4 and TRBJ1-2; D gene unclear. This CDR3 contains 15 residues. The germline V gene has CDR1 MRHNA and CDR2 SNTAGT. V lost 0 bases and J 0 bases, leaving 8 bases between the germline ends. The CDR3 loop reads CASSDSIGANYGYTF. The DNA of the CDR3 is TGTGCCAGCAGTGACTCGATCGGCGCTAACTATGGCTACACCTTC.

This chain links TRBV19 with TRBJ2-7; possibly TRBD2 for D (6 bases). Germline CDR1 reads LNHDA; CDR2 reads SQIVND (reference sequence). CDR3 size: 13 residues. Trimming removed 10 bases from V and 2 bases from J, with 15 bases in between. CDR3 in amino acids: CATPKREPYEQYF. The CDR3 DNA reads TGTGCCACCCCAAAACGGGAGCCCTACGAGCAGTACTTC.

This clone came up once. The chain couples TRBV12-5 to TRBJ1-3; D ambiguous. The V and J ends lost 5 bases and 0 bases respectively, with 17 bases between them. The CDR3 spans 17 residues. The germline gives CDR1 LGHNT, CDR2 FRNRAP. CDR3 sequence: CASGPPLIPFSGNTIYF. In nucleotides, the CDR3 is TGTGCTAGTGGTCCCCCGCTGATCCCGTTCTCTGGAAACACCATATATTTT.

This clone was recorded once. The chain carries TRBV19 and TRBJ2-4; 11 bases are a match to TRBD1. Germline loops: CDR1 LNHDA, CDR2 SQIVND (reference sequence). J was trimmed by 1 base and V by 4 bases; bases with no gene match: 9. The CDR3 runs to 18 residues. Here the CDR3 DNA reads TGTGCCAGTAGTAGGGCGGGACAGGGGGACGGGGCCAAAAACATTCAGTACTTC. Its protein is CASSRAGQGDGAKNIQYF.

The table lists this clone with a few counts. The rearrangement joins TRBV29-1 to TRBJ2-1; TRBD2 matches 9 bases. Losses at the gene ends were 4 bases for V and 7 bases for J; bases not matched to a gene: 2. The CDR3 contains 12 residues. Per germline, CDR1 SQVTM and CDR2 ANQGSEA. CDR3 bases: TGCAGCGTTGTAGCGGGAGTAAATGAGCAGTTCTTC. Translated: CSVVAGVNEQFF.

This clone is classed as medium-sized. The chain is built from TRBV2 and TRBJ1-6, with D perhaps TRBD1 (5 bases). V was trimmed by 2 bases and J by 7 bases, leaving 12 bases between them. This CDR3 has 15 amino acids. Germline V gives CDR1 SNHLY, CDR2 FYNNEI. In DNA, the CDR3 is TGTGCCAGCAGTGAACTAGTGCAGGGAAATTCACCCCTCCACTTT. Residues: CASSELVQGNSPLHF. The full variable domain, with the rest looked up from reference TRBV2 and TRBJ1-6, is EPEVTQTPSHQVTQMGQEVILRCVPISNHLYFYWYRQILGQKVEFLVSFYNNEISEKSEIFDDQFSVERPDGSNFTLKIRSTKLEDSAMYFCASSELVQGNSPLHFGNGTRLTVT.